The clone carrying this T cell receptor (beta chain) showed up just a few times. Its cognate antigen is unknown. The trim removed 5 bases at V and 8 bases at J, leaving 10 bases unmatched. Germline-derived CDR1 and CDR2 are PRHDT and FYEKMQ (reference sequence). The CDR3 consists of 14 residues. This specimen belongs to a study of CD8 T cells in ankylosing spondylitis. Study observations and caveats: Disease-associated clones were reportedly significantly overrepresented in matched ankylosing spondylitis synovial fluid. A TCR beta motif of about 8 highly homologous variants appeared characteristic of ankylosing spondylitis blood. Disease-associated clonotypes exhibited CD8+ identity and were relatively infrequent in peripheral blood.

Each TCR beta library was made by quantitative 5'-RACE that incorporated molecular barcodes. In TCRdb, the 5' RACE reads were re-called with MiXCR into one record per CDR3 protein. The table records 130,000 or so distinct CDR3 sequences, about an eighth of them present only once. The genes are TRBV13 and TRBJ1-2; 8 nucleotides line up with TRBD1. Sequenced material: blood, either unsorted or a sorted T cell fraction (not recorded which). The TCR sequence derives from a female donor with ankylosing spondylitis or in good health (not recorded which). CDR3 sequence reads: CASSVGQGIRGYTF. CDR3 DNA: TGTGCCAGCAGCGTTGGACAGGGAATTCGAGGCTACACCTTC. The full variable domain, in which reference TRBV13 and TRBJ1-2 provide the parts outside the CDR3, is AAGVIQSPRHLIKEKRETATLKCYPIPRHDTVYWYQQGPGQDPQFLISFYEKMQSDKGSIPDRFSAQQFSDYHSELNMSSLELGDSALYFCASSVGQGIRGYTFGSGTRLTVV.